This T cell receptor beta chain was sequenced in a study of T cells expressing NK-cell markers. For the study at large: Researchers got TCR beta repertoires out of sorted CD3+CD56+NKG2C+, CD3+CD56+NKG2C- and CD3+CD56-NKG2C+ T cells.

The cDNA for TCR beta came from 5'RACE template switching with UMIs. TCRdb reworked the 5' RACE reads into one entry per CDR3 protein, no DNA. Recorded here are 150,000 or so distinct CDR3 sequences; the top ten clones represent about 18%. CDR1 and CDR2 from the germline V gene are SGHRS and YFSETQ. The CDR3 sequence is 15 residues long. Source material: blood T cells: a sorted CD56 or NKG2C T cell subset, CD4+ or CD8+ T cells, or bulk PBMC T cells (not recorded which). The sequence was collected from a woman aged 18 to 75 in good health. This chain links TRBV5-1 with TRBJ2-7; checking the TCRdb D call of TRBD1 is not possible without DNA. Here the CDR3 reads CASNPSGTAPYEQYF.